The next 28 T cell receptor beta chains were all read from a single sample in a study of blood T cell repertoires in COVID-19. The data were produced by immunoSEQ multiplex PCR, yet TCRdb's version contains in-frame clones alone and is incomplete. The sample includes about 120,000 clones, 80% to 90% seen only once; the top ten take about 12%. The specimen was peripheral blood. The receptor set was obtained from a human donor in a cohort sampled during active COVID-19.

A word on this clone: A much larger clone differs from this one at a single base, so this may be a read error. The chain recombines TRBV4-1 with TRBJ1-6; D call uncertain. This CDR3 is built from 15 residues. Looked up from germline, CDR1 is MGHRA and CDR2 is YSYEKL. CDR3 amino acids: CANSQITELRSPLHF. The CDR3 DNA reads as TGCGCCAACAGCCAAATTACAGAGTTGCGTTCACCCCTCCACTTT.

This clone was seen more than once but under ten times. The chain has TRBV3-1 (or the pseudogene TRBV3-2) and TRBJ1-6; D remains unclear. Trimming took 6 bases from V and 1 from J, leaving 7 bases between them. The germline V gene has CDR1 LGHDT and CDR2 YNNKEL (reference sequence). The CDR3 is made up of 14 amino acids. The CDR3 DNA follows: TGTGCCAGCAGACCAGGTTCCTATAATTCACCCCTCCACTTT. This gives the protein CASRPGSYNSPLHF.

The CDR3 protein is CASSLGGGGALSSGQFF. In DNA form, the CDR3 reads TGTGCCAGCAGCTTGGGAGGCGGGGGGGCGCTGTCAAGTGGGCAGTTCTTC. This sequence joins TRBV5-4 and TRBJ2-1; 9 positions match TRBD2. This CDR3 contains 17 residues. The germline CDR1 and CDR2 sequences are SGHNT and YYREEE (reference sequence). The V and J ends lost 0 bases and 12 bases, in that order; junction bases with no gene match: 16.

The chain uses TRBV25-1 and TRBJ1-1; D may be TRBD1 (5 bases). V lost 8 bases to trimming and J lost 0 bases, with 10 bases between them. In germline, CDR1 is MGHDK, CDR2 SYGVNS. The CDR3 has 13 residues. The CDR3 loop is CASRGFLNTEAFF. CDR3 coding DNA: TGTGCCAGCCGGGGGTTCTTGAACACTGAAGCTTTCTTT.

The chain employs TRBV5-8 and TRBJ2-5; 8 nucleotides align to TRBD2. The CDR3 contains 16 residues. The V segment lost 2 bases and the J segment 5 bases; nucleotides outside the gene matches: 11. Germline CDR1 and CDR2: SGHTS and YDEGEE. The CDR3 nucleotides read TGTGCCAGCAGCTTTGCGCGCGCTAGCGGGTGGGAGACCCAGTACTTC. Translating gives CASSFARASGWETQYF.

The chain combines TRBV11-2 with TRBJ1-1; D perhaps matches TRBD1 (6 bases). The CDR3 is made up of 15 amino acids. Trimming removed 5 bases from V and 0 bases from J, with 13 bases in between. Germline CDR1 and CDR2: SGHAT and FQNNGV. The CDR3 spells CASSPKTGMNTEAFF. CDR3 nucleotides: TGTGCCAGCAGCCCTAAAACAGGGATGAACACTGAAGCTTTCTTT. The entire variable domain, with the rest obtained from reference TRBV11-2 and TRBJ1-1, is as follows: EAGVAQSPRYKIIEKRQSVAFWCNPISGHATLYWYQQILGQGPKLLIQFQNNGVVDDSQLPKDRFSAERLKGVDSTLKIQPAKLEDSAVYLCASSPKTGMNTEAFFGQGTRLTVV.

This chain uses TRBV9 with TRBJ1-1; the D is unclear. Germline values: CDR1 SGDLS, CDR2 YYNGEE. V lost 3 bases and J 8 bases, leaving 20 bases between the germline ends. The CDR3 runs to 15 residues. The CDR3 nucleotides are TGTGCCAGCAGCGAAAGCTGGAGGCCAAGCGCGGAAGCTTTCTTT. Translation gives CASSESWRPSAEAFF.

This chain joins TRBV2 and TRBJ1-4; TRBD1 matches 8 bases. Germline lookup yields CDR1 SNHLY and CDR2 FYNNEI. The CDR3 is 15 residues long. V trimming: 8 bases; J trimming: 4 bases; junction bases outside the gene matches: 9. The CDR3 DNA is TGTGCCAGCGCCCTTAGGACAGGGTTTAATGAAAAACTGTTTTTT. Amino acids: CASALRTGFNEKLFF.

As regards this clone: The identical CDR3 is also encoded by other nucleotide sequences in the sample. CDR3 protein: CASSLGQGGYEQYF. The CDR3, as DNA: TGCGCCAGCAGCTTGGGACAGGGGGGCTACGAGCAGTACTTC. The V call is TRBV5-1, the J call TRBJ2-7; 9 bases are a match to TRBD1. Per germline, CDR1 SGHRS and CDR2 YFSETQ. The ends lost 0 bases at V and 3 bases at J; junction bases unmatched: 1. This CDR3 contains 14 residues.

The rearrangement joins TRBV18 to TRBJ2-7, with a possible D match to TRBD1 (6 bases). Looked up from germline, CDR1 is KGHSH and CDR2 is LQKENI. The CDR3 has 13 amino acids. Trimming pared 4 bases from V and 4 bases from J, leaving 11 bases between. DNA for the CDR3: TGTGCCAGCTCACTAAACAGGGTTTACGAGCAGTACTTC. It is translated as CASSLNRVYEQYF.

The chain recombines TRBV5-1 with TRBJ2-1; 12 bases align to TRBD2. This CDR3 contains 19 residues. Germline V gene data show CDR1 as SGHRS and CDR2 as YFSETQ. V dropped 4 bases and J dropped 0; count of bases not matched to a gene: 11. CDR3 sequence (DNA): TGCGCCAGCAGCATACTAGCGGGGGGCCTACTGAGCTCCTACAATGAGCAGTTCTTC. Protein: CASSILAGGLLSSYNEQFF.

This clone was seen a single time. This chain connects TRBV14 to TRBJ1-1; D ambiguous. The CDR3 has 16 amino acids. The V end lost 0 bases, the J end lost 2 bases, and 13 bases lay between the germline ends. The germline gives CDR1 SGHDN, CDR2 FVKESK. In DNA, the CDR3 is TGTGCCAGCAGCCAAGATCCGGGGATGCTTAACACTGAAGCTTTCTTT. Amino acid sequence: CASSQDPGMLNTEAFF.

This chain links TRBV5-1 with TRBJ1-2; D might be TRBD1 (6 bases). The CDR3 is 16 amino acids. Germline assignment: CDR1 SGHRS and CDR2 YFSETQ. The V end lost 0 bases, the J end lost 7 bases, and 19 bases lay between the germline ends. CDR3 loop: CASSLEQGRGFGGYTF. The CDR3 DNA is TGCGCCAGCAGCTTGGAACAGGGAAGAGGGTTTGGTGGCTACACCTTC.

The rearrangement joins TRBV5-6 to TRBJ2-5, with 7 bases aligning to TRBD1. V was pared by 3 bases and J by 5 bases, with 4 bases of the junction left unmatched. Germline assignment: CDR1 SGHDT and CDR2 YYEEEE. The CDR3 runs 13 residues. The CDR3 is CASSSTGLETQYF. The CDR3 DNA follows: TGTGCCAGCAGCTCGACAGGGTTGGAGACCCAGTACTTC.

The chain carries TRBV13 and TRBJ1-2, with a possible D match to TRBD1 (6 bases). The germline CDR1 and CDR2 sequences are PRHDT and FYEKMQ (reference sequence). There are 16 residues in the CDR3. V gave up 0 bases and J gave up 6 bases, with 17 bases separating them. CDR3: CASSLGQGTYYDGYTF. The CDR3 coding sequence is TGTGCCAGCAGCTTAGGACAGGGTACCTATTACGATGGCTACACCTTC.

This clone has just one count. The V gene is TRBV10-2, the J gene TRBJ1-2, with 8 bases identical to TRBD1. Trimming took 6 bases from V and 9 from J; bases not matched to a gene: 9. There are 13 residues in the CDR3. Germline CDR1 WSHSY, CDR2 SAAADI. The CDR3, as DNA: TGCGCCAGCAGCTCAGGGGGCGACGTTAGCTACACCTTC. Translating it yields CASSSGGDVSYTF.

V usage is TRBV27 and J usage is TRBJ1-2; no firm D call. V was shortened by 0 bases and J by 4 bases, with 9 bases between the two germline ends. The germline CDR1 and CDR2 sequences are MNHEY and SMNVEV (reference sequence). CDR3 length equals 14 residues. The CDR3 coding sequence is TGTGCCAGCAGTTTATCAAGCGAAATCTATGGCTACACCTTC. This translates into CASSLSSEIYGYTF.

This clone was seen just once. The chain links TRBV19 to TRBJ2-3, with TRBD2 matching 8 bases. J lost 9 bases, V lost 5 bases, and 10 bases had no gene match. CDR3 size: 14 residues. Germline V lookup: CDR1 LNHDA, CDR2 SQIVND (reference sequence). This CDR3 reads CASSDSGTSTTQYF. CDR3 in DNA: TGTGCCAGTAGTGACTCCGGGACTAGTACGACGCAGTATTTT.

This chain joins TRBV5-1 and TRBJ2-7, with D uncertain. The ends were cut back, 0 bases at V and 5 bases at J, with 12 bases in the middle. CDR3 length: 14 residues. The germline gives CDR1 SGHRS, CDR2 YFSETQ. DNA of the CDR3: TGCGCCAGCAGCTTGGATAGAACAGCACACGAGCAGTACTTC. This gives the protein CASSLDRTAHEQYF.

The V gene is TRBV5-5, the J gene TRBJ2-5, with 8 nucleotides matching TRBD2. V shed 4 bases, J shed 3 bases, and the junction held 5 bases outside the gene matches. Germline values: CDR1 SGHKS, CDR2 YYEKEE (reference sequence). This CDR3 region has 14 residues. The CDR3 coding sequence is TGTGCCAGCAGCCCCGGGGGGGCTGAAGAGACCCAGTACTTC. It is translated as CASSPGGAEETQYF.

The chain carries TRBV10-1 and TRBJ2-7; 7 bases are shared with TRBD2. Germline CDR1 and CDR2: WNHNN and SYGVQD (reference sequence). The CDR3 contains 14 residues. The trim removed 3 bases at V and 0 bases at J, leaving 2 bases unmatched. The DNA for the CDR3 is TGCGCCAGCAGTGACGGGGGGAGCTCCTACGAGCAGTACTTC. Translated, it gives CASSDGGSSYEQYF.

This clone was recorded only once. The CDR3 protein is CASSPENRAIGEQYF. CDR3 bases: TGTGCCAGCTCACCGGAGAACAGGGCAATTGGGGAGCAGTACTTC. The chain links TRBV18 to TRBJ2-7; possible D gene TRBD1, 6 bases. The germline V gene encodes CDR1 KGHSH and CDR2 LQKENI. Trimming took 3 bases from V and 7 from J, leaving 19 bases between them. The CDR3 length is 15 residues.

This chain joins TRBV11-3 and TRBJ2-1; 7 bases are shared with TRBD2. There are 15 residues in the CDR3. Germline CDR1 SGHNT, CDR2 YENEEA. V lost 1 base and J lost 3; bases outside the gene matches: 3. The CDR3 region has the DNA TGTGCCAGCAGCTTAGTAGCGGGCCTCTACAATGAGCAGTTCTTC. Its protein is CASSLVAGLYNEQFF.

The chain employs TRBV7-6 and TRBJ1-4; the match to TRBD1 covers 7 bases. This CDR3 has 16 amino acids. V was clipped by 5 bases and J by 0 bases; unmatched bases: 6. Germline lookup yields CDR1 SGHVS and CDR2 FNYEAQ. CDR3 residues: CASSARQGATNEKLFF. DNA of the CDR3: TGTGCCAGCAGCGCCCGACAGGGTGCAACTAATGAAAAACTGTTTTTT.

This rearrangement joins TRBV6-5 to TRBJ2-7, with 10 positions matching TRBD1. Per the germline V gene, CDR1 is MNHEY and CDR2 is SVGAGI. After removal of 7 bases from V and 2 bases from J, the junction contained 8 bases not matched to a gene. CDR3 length: 15 residues. The CDR3 is CASNPGQGFPYEQYF. CDR3 nucleotide sequence: TGTGCCAGCAACCCGGGACAGGGGTTCCCCTACGAGCAGTACTTC.

The V call is TRBV10-1, the J call TRBJ1-2; D gene uncertain. The CDR3 contains 14 residues. Germline assignment: CDR1 WNHNN and CDR2 SYGVQD (reference sequence). The V and J ends lost 0 bases and 3 bases respectively, with 8 bases between them. CDR3 DNA: TGCGCCAGCAGTGAGTCTGGACTCCACTATGGCTACACCTTC. Translated, it gives CASSESGLHYGYTF.

V and J are TRBV28 and TRBJ1-5, with D possibly matching TRBD1 (5 bases). The CDR3 is 12 residues long. V was trimmed by 5 bases and J by 4 bases, leaving 6 bases between them. Germline V gives CDR1 MDHEN, CDR2 SYDVKM. The CDR3 nucleotides read TGTGCCAGCAGTGGGACTAATCAGCCCCAGCATTTT. Its translation: CASSGTNQPQHF. The complete variable domain, with remaining parts taken from reference TRBV28 and TRBJ1-5, reads DVKVTQSSRYLVKRTGEKVFLECVQDMDHENMFWYRQDPGLGLRLIYFSYDVKMKEKGDIPEGYSVSREKKERFSLILESASTNQTSMYLCASSGTNQPQHFGDGTRLSIL.

V and J are TRBV9 and TRBJ1-5; 8 positions agree with TRBD1. After removal of 4 bases from V and 5 bases from J, the junction contained 5 bases not matched to a gene. This CDR3 contains 14 residues. Per the germline V gene, CDR1 is SGDLS and CDR2 is YYNGEE. CDR3 residues: CASSSGQADQPQHF. The CDR3 region has the DNA TGTGCCAGCAGCTCGGGACAGGCTGATCAGCCCCAGCATTTT. Based on the CDR3 plus reference TRBV9 and TRBJ1-5, the full variable domain is DSGVTQTPKHLITATGQRVTLRCSPRSGDLSVYWYQQSLDQGLQFLIQYYNGEERAKGNILERFSAQQFPDLHSELNLSSLELGDSALYFCASSSGQADQPQHFGDGTRLSIL.